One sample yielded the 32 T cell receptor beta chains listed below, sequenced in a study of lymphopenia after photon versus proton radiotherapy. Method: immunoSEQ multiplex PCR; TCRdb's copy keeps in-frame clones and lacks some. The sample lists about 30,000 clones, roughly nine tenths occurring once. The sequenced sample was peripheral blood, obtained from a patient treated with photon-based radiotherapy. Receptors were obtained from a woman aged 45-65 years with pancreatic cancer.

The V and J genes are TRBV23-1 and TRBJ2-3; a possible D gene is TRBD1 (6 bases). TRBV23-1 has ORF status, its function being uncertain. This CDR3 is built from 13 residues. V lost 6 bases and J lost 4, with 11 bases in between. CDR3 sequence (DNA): TGCGCCAGCAGCCTGGCAGGGGCAGATACGCAGTATTTT. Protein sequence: CASSLAGADTQYF.

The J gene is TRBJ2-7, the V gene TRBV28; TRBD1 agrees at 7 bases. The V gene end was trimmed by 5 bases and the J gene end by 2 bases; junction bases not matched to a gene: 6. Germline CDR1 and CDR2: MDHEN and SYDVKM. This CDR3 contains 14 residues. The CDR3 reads CASSPPDRTYEQYF. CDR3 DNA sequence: TGTGCCAGCAGTCCGCCGGACAGGACCTACGAGCAGTACTTC.

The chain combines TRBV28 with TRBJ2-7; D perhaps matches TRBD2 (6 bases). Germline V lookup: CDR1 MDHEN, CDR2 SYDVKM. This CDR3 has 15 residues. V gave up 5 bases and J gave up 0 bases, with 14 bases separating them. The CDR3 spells CASSPTGASSYEQYF. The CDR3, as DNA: TGTGCCAGCAGTCCTACGGGAGCGAGCTCCTACGAGCAGTACTTC.

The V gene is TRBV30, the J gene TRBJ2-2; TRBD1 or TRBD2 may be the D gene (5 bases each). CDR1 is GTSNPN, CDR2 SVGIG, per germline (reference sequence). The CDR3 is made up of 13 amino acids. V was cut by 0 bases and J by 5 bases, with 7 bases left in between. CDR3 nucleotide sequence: TGTGCCTGGAGTGTGAGGGGAACCGGGGAGCTGTTTTTT. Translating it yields CAWSVRGTGELFF.

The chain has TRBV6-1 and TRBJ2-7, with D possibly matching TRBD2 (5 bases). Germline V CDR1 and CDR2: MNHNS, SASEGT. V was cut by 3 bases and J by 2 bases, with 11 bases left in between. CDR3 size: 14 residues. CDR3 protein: CASSDSAEAYEQYF. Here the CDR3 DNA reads TGTGCCAGCAGTGACTCAGCGGAGGCCTACGAGCAGTACTTC.

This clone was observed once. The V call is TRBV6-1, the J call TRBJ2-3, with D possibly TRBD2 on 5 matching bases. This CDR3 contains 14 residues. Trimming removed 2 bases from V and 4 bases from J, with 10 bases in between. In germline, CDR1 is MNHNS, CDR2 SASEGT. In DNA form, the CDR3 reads TGTGCCAGCAGTGAAAGAGGGTTTGCAGATACGCAGTATTTT. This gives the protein CASSERGFADTQYF.

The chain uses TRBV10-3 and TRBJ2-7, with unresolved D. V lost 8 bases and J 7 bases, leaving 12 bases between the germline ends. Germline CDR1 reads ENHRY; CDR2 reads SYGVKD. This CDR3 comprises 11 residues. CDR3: CAIGPGLEQYF. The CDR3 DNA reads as TGTGCCATCGGCCCGGGCTTAGAGCAGTACTTC.

The CDR3 DNA is TGTGCCAGCAGCCCGGGACGCCATAGCAATCAGCCCCAGCATTTT. Protein product: CASSPGRHSNQPQHF. This chain uses TRBV5-8 with TRBJ1-5, with D possibly matching TRBD1 (5 bases). Trimming shortened V by 4 bases and J by 0 bases, and 11 bases separated the two germline ends. The CDR3 is 15 amino acids. Per germline, CDR1 SGHTS and CDR2 YDEGEE.

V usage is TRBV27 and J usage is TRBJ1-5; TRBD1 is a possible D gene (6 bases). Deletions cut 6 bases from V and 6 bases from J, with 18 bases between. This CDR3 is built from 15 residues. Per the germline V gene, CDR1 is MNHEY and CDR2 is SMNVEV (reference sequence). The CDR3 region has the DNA TGTGCCAGCAGCCCAAGGTGGGGGGCCCTTCAGCCCCAGCATTTT. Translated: CASSPRWGALQPQHF.

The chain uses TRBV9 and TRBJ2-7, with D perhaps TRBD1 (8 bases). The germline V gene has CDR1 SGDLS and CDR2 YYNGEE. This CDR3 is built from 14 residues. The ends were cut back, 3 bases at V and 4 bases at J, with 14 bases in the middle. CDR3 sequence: CASSAQQGGYEQYF. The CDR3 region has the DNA TGTGCCAGCAGCGCACAACAGGGGGGGTACGAGCAGTACTTC.

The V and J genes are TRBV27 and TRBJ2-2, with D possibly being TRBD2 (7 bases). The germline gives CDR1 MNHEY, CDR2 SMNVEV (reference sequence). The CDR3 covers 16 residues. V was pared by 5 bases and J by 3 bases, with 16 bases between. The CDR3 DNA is TGTGCCAGCAGTCTCCCGGCGGGGGCGCACACCGGGGAGCTGTTTTTT. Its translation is CASSLPAGAHTGELFF.

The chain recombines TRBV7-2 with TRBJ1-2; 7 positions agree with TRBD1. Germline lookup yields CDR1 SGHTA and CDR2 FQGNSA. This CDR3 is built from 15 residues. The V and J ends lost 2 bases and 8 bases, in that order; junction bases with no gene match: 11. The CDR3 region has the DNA TGTGCCAGCAGCTTAATAGGAGAGGGGGCGGGAGGCTACACCTTC. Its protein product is CASSLIGEGAGGYTF.

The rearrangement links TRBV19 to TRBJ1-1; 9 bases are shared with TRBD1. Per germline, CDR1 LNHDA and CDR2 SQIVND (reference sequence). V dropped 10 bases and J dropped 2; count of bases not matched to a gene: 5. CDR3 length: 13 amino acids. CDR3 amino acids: CATKQGANTEAFF. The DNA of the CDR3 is TGTGCCACTAAACAGGGGGCAAACACTGAAGCTTTCTTT.

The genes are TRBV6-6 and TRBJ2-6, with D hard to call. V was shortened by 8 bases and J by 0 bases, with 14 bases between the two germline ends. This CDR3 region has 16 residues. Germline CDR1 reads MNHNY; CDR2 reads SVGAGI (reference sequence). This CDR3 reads CASRRTADSGANVLTF. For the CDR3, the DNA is TGTGCCAGCCGCAGGACGGCCGACTCTGGGGCCAACGTCCTGACTTTC.

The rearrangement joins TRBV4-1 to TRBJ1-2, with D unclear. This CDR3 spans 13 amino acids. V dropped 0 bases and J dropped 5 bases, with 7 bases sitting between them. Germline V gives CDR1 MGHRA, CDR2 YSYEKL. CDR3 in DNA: TGCGCCAGCAGCCAAGATCCTCGGTATGGCTACACCTTC. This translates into CASSQDPRYGYTF.

The CDR3 protein is CASNSGAGNQPQHF. In DNA, the CDR3 is TGTGCCAGCAACAGTGGGGCGGGCAATCAGCCCCAGCATTTT. The rearrangement links TRBV9 to TRBJ1-5; weak D call: TRBD1 (5 bases). V was shortened by 6 bases and J by 2 bases, with 12 bases between the two germline ends. The CDR3 is 14 amino acids. Per germline, CDR1 SGDLS and CDR2 YYNGEE.

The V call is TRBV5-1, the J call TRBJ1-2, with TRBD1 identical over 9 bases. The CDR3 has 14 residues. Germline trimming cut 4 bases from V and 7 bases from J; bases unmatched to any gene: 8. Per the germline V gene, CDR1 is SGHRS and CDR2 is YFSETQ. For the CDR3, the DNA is TGCGCCAGCAGCATGAGACAGGGGGTTCGTGGCTACACCTTC. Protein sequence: CASSMRQGVRGYTF.

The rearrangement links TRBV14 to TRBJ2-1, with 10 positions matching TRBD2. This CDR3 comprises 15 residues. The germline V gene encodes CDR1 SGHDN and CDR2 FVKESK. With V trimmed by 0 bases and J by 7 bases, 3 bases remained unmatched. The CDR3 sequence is CASSQESGRANEQFF. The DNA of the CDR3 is TGTGCCAGCAGCCAAGAGAGCGGGAGGGCAAATGAGCAGTTCTTC.

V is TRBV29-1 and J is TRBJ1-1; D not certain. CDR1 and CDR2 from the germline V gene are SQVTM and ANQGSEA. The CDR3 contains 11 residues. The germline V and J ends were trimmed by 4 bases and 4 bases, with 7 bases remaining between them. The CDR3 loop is CSVAFLTEAFF. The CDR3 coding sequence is TGCAGCGTTGCTTTCCTCACTGAAGCTTTCTTT.

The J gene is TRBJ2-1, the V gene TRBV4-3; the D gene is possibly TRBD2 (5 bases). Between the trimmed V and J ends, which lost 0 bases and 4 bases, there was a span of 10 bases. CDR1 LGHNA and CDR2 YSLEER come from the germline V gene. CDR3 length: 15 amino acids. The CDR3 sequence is CASSQDAVAYNEQFF. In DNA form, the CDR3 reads TGCGCCAGCAGCCAAGATGCCGTAGCGTACAATGAGCAGTTCTTC.

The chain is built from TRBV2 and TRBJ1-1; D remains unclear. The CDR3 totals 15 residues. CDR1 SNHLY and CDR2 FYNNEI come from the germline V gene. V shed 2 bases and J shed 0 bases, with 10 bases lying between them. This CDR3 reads CASSEYLSLNTEAFF. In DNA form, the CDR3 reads TGTGCCAGCAGTGAATACTTAAGTTTGAACACTGAAGCTTTCTTT.

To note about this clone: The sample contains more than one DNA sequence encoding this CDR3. The CDR3 reads CASSIGQGWANTEAFF. The CDR3 DNA follows: TGTGCCAGTAGTATAGGACAGGGCTGGGCGAACACTGAAGCTTTCTTT. The genes are TRBV19 and TRBJ1-1; 7 bases agree with TRBD1. V was pared by 1 base and J by 1 base, with 6 bases of the junction left unmatched. The CDR3 covers 16 residues. From germline, CDR1 is LNHDA and CDR2 SQIVND (reference sequence).

CDR3 sequence: CASSLVFWSYNEQFF. Written as DNA, the CDR3 is TGCGCCAGCAGCCTCGTTTTCTGGAGTTACAATGAGCAGTTCTTC. The rearrangement uses TRBV4-1 and TRBJ2-1; no clear D. Germline CDR1 is MGHRA and CDR2 is YSYEKL. There are 15 residues in the CDR3. V was trimmed by 4 bases and J by 4 bases, leaving 14 bases between them.

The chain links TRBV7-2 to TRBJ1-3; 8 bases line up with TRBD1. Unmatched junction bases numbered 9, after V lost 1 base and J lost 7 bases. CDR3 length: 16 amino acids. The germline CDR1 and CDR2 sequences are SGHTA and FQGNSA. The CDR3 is CASSLGRGRERNTIYF. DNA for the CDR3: TGTGCCAGCAGCTTAGGCAGGGGGCGCGAGAGGAACACCATATATTTT.

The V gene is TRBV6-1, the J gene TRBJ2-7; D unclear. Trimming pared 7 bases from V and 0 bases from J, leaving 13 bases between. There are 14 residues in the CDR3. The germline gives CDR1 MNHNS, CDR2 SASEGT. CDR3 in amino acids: CASTRADASYEQYF. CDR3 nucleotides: TGTGCCAGCACCCGAGCAGATGCCTCCTACGAGCAGTACTTC.

This CDR3 is CASSQRQTGTGELFF. DNA for the CDR3: TGTGCCAGCAGTCAGAGACAGACTGGCACCGGGGAGCTGTTTTTT. The chain joins TRBV28 to TRBJ2-2; TRBD1 might be the D (5 bases). Germline CDR1 is MDHEN and CDR2 is SYDVKM. The CDR3 runs 15 residues. Trimming took 5 bases from V and 4 from J, leaving 14 bases between them.

The CDR3 reads CASNPQGDLSYEQYF. The CDR3 DNA is TGTGCCAGCAACCCTCAGGGGGATCTATCCTACGAGCAGTACTTC. The chain is built from TRBV11-2 and TRBJ2-5, with 7 bases identical to TRBD1. The tail of the sequence fits TRBJ2-7 better, so the J call may be wrong. The CDR3 loop spans 15 amino acids. Germline CDR1 is SGHAT and CDR2 is FQNNGV.

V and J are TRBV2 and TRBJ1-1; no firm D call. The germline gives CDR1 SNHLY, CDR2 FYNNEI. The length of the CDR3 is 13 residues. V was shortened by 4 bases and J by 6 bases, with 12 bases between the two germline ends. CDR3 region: CASSVGPLAEAFF. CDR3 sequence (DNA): TGTGCCAGCAGTGTAGGACCTTTGGCTGAAGCTTTCTTT.

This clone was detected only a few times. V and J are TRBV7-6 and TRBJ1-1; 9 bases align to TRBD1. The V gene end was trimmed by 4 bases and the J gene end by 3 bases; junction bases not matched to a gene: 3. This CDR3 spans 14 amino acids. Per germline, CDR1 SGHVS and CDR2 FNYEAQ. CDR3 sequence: CASSYRGRDTEAFF. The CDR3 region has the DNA TGTGCCAGCAGCTACAGGGGGCGGGACACTGAAGCTTTCTTT.

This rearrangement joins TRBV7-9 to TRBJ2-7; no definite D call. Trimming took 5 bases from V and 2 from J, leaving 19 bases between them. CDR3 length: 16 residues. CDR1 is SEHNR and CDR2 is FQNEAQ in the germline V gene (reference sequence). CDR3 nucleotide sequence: TGTGCCAGCAGCCCCCTCCCGAAGGGTCCCCCCTACGAGCAGTACTTC. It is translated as CASSPLPKGPPYEQYF. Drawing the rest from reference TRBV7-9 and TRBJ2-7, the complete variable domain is DTGVSQNPRHKITKRGQNVTFRCDPISEHNRLYWYRQTLGQGPEFLTYFQNEAQLEKSRLLSDRFSAERPKGSFSTLEIQRTEQGDSAMYLCASSPLPKGPPYEQYFGPGTRLTVT.

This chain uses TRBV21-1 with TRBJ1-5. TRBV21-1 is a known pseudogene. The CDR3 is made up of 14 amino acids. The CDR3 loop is CASTEGWGNQPQHF. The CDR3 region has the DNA TGTGCCAGCACCGAAGGTTGGGGCAATCAGCCCCAGCATTTT.

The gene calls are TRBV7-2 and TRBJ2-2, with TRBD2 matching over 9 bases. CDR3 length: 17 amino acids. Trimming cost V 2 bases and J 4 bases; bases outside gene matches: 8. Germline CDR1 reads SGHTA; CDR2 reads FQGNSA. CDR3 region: CASSLIIAGGGTGELFF. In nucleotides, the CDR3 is TGTGCCAGCAGCTTAATTATTGCGGGAGGGGGCACCGGGGAGCTGTTTTTT.